The clone carrying this T cell receptor (beta chain) has ten or more counts. These data originate in a study of neurological immune-mediated disorders. The CDR3 sequence is 16 residues long. V lost 4 bases and J 1 base, leaving 15 bases between the germline ends. Germline CDR1 ENHRY, CDR2 SYGVKD. TCRdb reanalysed the 5' RACE reads using MiXCR and keeps one entry per CDR3 protein. The repertoire holds approximately 40,000 distinct CDR3 sequences, approximately 14% seen once, with approximately 3.6% in the top ten. V is TRBV10-3 and J is TRBJ2-3; D may be TRBD2 (6 bases). The sequencing input was CD4+ T cells from blood. The sequence derives from a woman aged 55-75 years with HTLV-1-associated myelopathy (HAM/TSP). CDR3 sequence (DNA): TGTGCCATCAGTGCTTTGGCTAGCGCTGGCACAGATACGCAGTATTTT. Amino acid sequence: CAISALASAGTDTQYF.